Below are 20 T cell receptor beta chains sequenced from a single sample in a study of cytomegalovirus exposure and HLA in healthy donors. PCR was performed using 60 Vbeta and 13 Jbeta primers. TCRdb keeps only in-frame clones here, not all; method: immunoSEQ multiplex PCR. The table lists approximately 290,000 clones, 80% of them singletons. The sequenced material came from PBMCs. These receptors were collected from a girl aged 2 to 9 in good health and CMV-seronegative.

This chain joins TRBV10-3 and TRBJ1-1; tentatively, D is TRBD1 (5 bases). Germline CDR1 and CDR2: ENHRY and SYGVKD. Trimming pared 2 bases from V and 0 bases from J, leaving 7 bases between. This CDR3 contains 14 residues. The CDR3 here is CAISERGLNTEAFF. The CDR3 DNA is TGTGCCATCAGTGAGAGGGGCTTGAACACTGAAGCTTTCTTT.

This clone was detected once. The chain combines TRBV6-4 with TRBJ2-7; unclear D gene. V gave up 3 bases and J gave up 7 bases, with 22 bases separating them. The CDR3 extends over 16 amino acids. CDR1 and CDR2 from the germline V gene are MRHNA and SNTAGT. The DNA of the CDR3 is TGTGCCAGCAGTGAGAGTCCAGCGTCCGCTCTTAGGGAGCAGTACTTC. This sequence encodes CASSESPASALREQYF.

V gene TRBV5-4 combines with J gene TRBJ2-3; weak D call: TRBD1 (6 bases). The germline V gene encodes CDR1 SGHNT and CDR2 YYREEE (reference sequence). V lost 4 bases and J lost 1, with 16 bases in between. The CDR3 has 16 amino acids. CDR3 amino acids: CASSRQQGVGTDTQYF. CDR3 bases: TGTGCCAGCAGCCGTCAACAGGGAGTGGGCACAGATACGCAGTATTTT.

J is TRBJ1-2 and V is TRBV5-1; D possibly corresponds to TRBD1 (5 bases). Per the germline V gene, CDR1 is SGHRS and CDR2 is YFSETQ. CDR3 size: 16 residues. Trimming cost V 4 bases and J 5 bases, with 21 bases left between them. Here the CDR3 DNA reads TGCGCCAGCAGCGCCACAGGTACGACTCCACTATATGGCTACACCTTC. It encodes CASSATGTTPLYGYTF.

V usage is TRBV6-5 and J usage is TRBJ2-5; D may be TRBD1 (6 bases). This CDR3 comprises 16 residues. Trimming cost V 0 bases and J 5 bases, with 16 bases left between them. CDR1 and CDR2 (germline): MNHEY, SVGAGI. In nucleotides, the CDR3 is TGTGCCAGCAGTTACTCTGGCCAGGGGTACAGGGAGACCCAGTACTTC. This codes for CASSYSGQGYRETQYF.

This chain links TRBV25-1 with TRBJ1-2; weak D call: TRBD1 (6 bases). Germline CDR1 and CDR2: MGHDK and SYGVNS. V lost 8 bases to trimming and J lost 5 bases, with 12 bases between them. CDR3 size: 12 residues. CDR3 amino acids: CASEGGRYGYTF. CDR3 DNA sequence: TGTGCCAGCGAGGGGGGGCGGTATGGCTACACCTTC.

The table lists this clone with a count of one. The rearrangement links TRBV11-2 to TRBJ2-5, with 9 bases fitting TRBD2. Germline V lookup: CDR1 SGHAT, CDR2 FQNNGV. The CDR3 covers 15 residues. V lost 0 bases to trimming and J lost 5 bases; unmatched junction nucleotides: 4. CDR3 coding DNA: TGTGCCAGCAGCTTAGAAAGCGGGAGGTCTGAGACCCAGTACTTC. This translates into CASSLESGRSETQYF.

The V call is TRBV4-2, the J call TRBJ2-5; D gene uncertain. V gave up 1 base and J gave up 2 bases, with 17 bases separating them. The CDR3 length is 17 residues. Germline V gives CDR1 LGHNA, CDR2 YNFKEQ. The CDR3 here is CASSQAGARMAQETQYF. CDR3 bases: TGTGCCAGCAGCCAAGCAGGCGCCCGAATGGCACAAGAGACCCAGTACTTC.

This chain joins TRBV7-9 and TRBJ2-2, with 12 bases identical to TRBD2. The CDR3 is made up of 16 amino acids. Trimming took 8 bases from V and 5 from J; bases not matched to a gene: 9. Germline V gene data show CDR1 as SEHNR and CDR2 as FQNEAQ (reference sequence). CDR3 sequence: CASALGLAGTTGELFF. The CDR3 coding sequence is TGTGCCAGCGCTCTTGGACTAGCGGGGACTACCGGGGAGCTGTTTTTT.

The chain combines TRBV2 with TRBJ2-4; 7 nucleotides agree with TRBD2. Germline V gives CDR1 SNHLY, CDR2 FYNNEI. CDR3 length equals 15 residues. V shed 6 bases and J 6 bases; nucleotides not matched to a gene: 11. The CDR3 is CASSGSGGLGNIQYF. Written as DNA, the CDR3 is TGTGCCAGCAGCGGGTCGGGAGGTTTGGGAAACATTCAGTACTTC. Using reference TRBV2 and TRBJ2-4 for the parts outside the CDR3, the full variable domain is EPEVTQTPSHQVTQMGQEVILRCVPISNHLYFYWYRQILGQKVEFLVSFYNNEISEKSEIFDDQFSVERPDGSNFTLKIRSTKLEDSAMYFCASSGSGGLGNIQYFGAGTRLSVL.

Notes on this clone: Compared with germline, one end of the junction differs, possibly owing to a read error. This chain connects TRBV18 to TRBJ2-7, with D possibly TRBD2 on 5 matching bases. CDR1 is KGHSH and CDR2 is LQKENI in the germline V gene. The CDR3 extends over 18 amino acids. The chain's CDR3 is CVSSPAFGTSFPTYEQYF. The CDR3 nucleotides are TGTGTCAGCTCACCAGCCTTCGGTACTAGTTTCCCTACCTACGAGCAGTACTTC. Based on the CDR3 plus reference TRBV18 and TRBJ2-7, the full variable domain is NAGVMQNPRHLVRRRGQEARLRCSPMKGHSHVYWYRQLPEEGLKFMVYLQKENIIDESGMPKERFSAEFPKEGPSILRIQQVVRGDSAAYFCVSSPAFGTSFPTYEQYFGPGTRLTVT.

The chain carries TRBV19 and TRBJ2-1; 13 positions agree with TRBD2. This CDR3 is 20 amino acids long. Germline trimming cut 4 bases from V and 4 bases from J; bases unmatched to any gene: 16. The germline V gene has CDR1 LNHDA and CDR2 SQIVND (reference sequence). CDR3 sequence reads: CASSRGWTSGSFLAYNEQFF. The CDR3 DNA reads TGTGCCAGTAGTAGGGGGTGGACTAGCGGGAGTTTTCTTGCTTACAATGAGCAGTTCTTC.

This rearrangement joins TRBV23-1 to TRBJ2-1; TRBD1 might be the D (5 bases). TRBV23-1 is an ORF, with its function uncertain. CDR3 length: 14 amino acids. Trimming cost V 2 bases and J 6 bases, with 11 bases left between them. CDR3 residues: CASSQDSGINEQFF. CDR3 in DNA: TGCGCCAGCAGTCAAGACTCAGGGATCAATGAGCAGTTCTTC.

The chain couples TRBV19 to TRBJ2-7; D may be TRBD2 (6 bases). The V end lost 5 bases, the J end lost 5 bases, and 19 bases lay between the germline ends. Germline values: CDR1 LNHDA, CDR2 SQIVND (reference sequence). The CDR3 consists of 15 residues. The CDR3 region has the DNA TGTGCCAGTAGTTCCCCCCGGGACTCCGTTAACGAGCAGTACTTC. Residues: CASSSPRDSVNEQYF.

The chain has TRBV28 and TRBJ2-7, with D possibly matching TRBD1 (6 bases). The CDR3 loop spans 15 amino acids. Germline V gene data show CDR1 as MDHEN and CDR2 as SYDVKM. The germline V and J ends were trimmed by 7 bases and 2 bases, with 18 bases remaining between them. CDR3 residues: CASIPPRGNPYEQYF. DNA for the CDR3: TGTGCCAGCATCCCACCTAGGGGGAATCCCTACGAGCAGTACTTC.

CDR3 sequence reads: CSVLRGSYNEQFF. The CDR3 nucleotides are TGCAGCGTCCTCAGGGGATCCTACAATGAGCAGTTCTTC. The chain is built from TRBV29-1 and TRBJ2-1; D may be TRBD1 (6 bases). The CDR3 extends over 13 amino acids. The V gene's germline CDR1 is SQVTM and CDR2 ANQGSEA. With 6 bases removed from V and 1 base from J, the gap between germline ends came to 10 bases.

The rearrangement joins TRBV28 to TRBJ2-7; 10 positions agree with TRBD2. The CDR3 consists of 14 residues. Per the germline V gene, CDR1 is MDHEN and CDR2 is SYDVKM. V was clipped by 5 bases and J by 2 bases; unmatched bases: 3. The CDR3 here is CASSRTSGPYEQYF. As DNA, the CDR3 is TGTGCCAGCAGTCGGACTAGCGGTCCCTACGAGCAGTACTTC.

This chain connects TRBV27 to TRBJ2-1; 9 nucleotides match TRBD2. The junction had 4 bases not matched to a gene; V was cut back by 5 bases and J by 5 bases. Per the germline V gene, CDR1 is MNHEY and CDR2 is SMNVEV (reference sequence). The CDR3 consists of 14 residues. CDR3 in DNA: TGTGCCAGCAGTCTAGCGGGACCAAACAATGAGCAGTTCTTC. Encoded protein: CASSLAGPNNEQFF.

The rearrangement joins TRBV5-1 to TRBJ1-4; D may be TRBD1 (5 bases). This CDR3 has 14 residues. Germline CDR1 and CDR2: SGHRS and YFSETQ. V lost 5 bases to trimming and J lost 5 bases, with 13 bases between them. The CDR3 DNA reads TGCGCCAGCAGTTCGGACAAACGGAATGAAAAACTGTTTTTT. This encodes CASSSDKRNEKLFF.

The V gene is TRBV28, the J gene TRBJ2-7; TRBD1 matches 10 bases. The germline V gene encodes CDR1 MDHEN and CDR2 SYDVKM. This CDR3 has 16 amino acids. J gave up 5 bases and V 3 bases, and 10 bases lay outside the gene matches. CDR3 DNA sequence: TGTGCCAGCAGTTTTCGGATTGGACAGGGGGGAAACGAGCAGTACTTC. Its protein product is CASSFRIGQGGNEQYF. Together with reference TRBV28 and TRBJ2-7, the CDR3 gives the full variable domain: DVKVTQSSRYLVKRTGEKVFLECVQDMDHENMFWYRQDPGLGLRLIYFSYDVKMKEKGDIPEGYSVSREKKERFSLILESASTNQTSMYLCASSFRIGQGGNEQYFGPGTRLTVT.